This section outlines one T cell receptor (beta chain) sequence together with its context. The antigen is unknown. The data stem from a study of shared clonotypes between healthy human individuals. CDR3 length: 13 amino acids. Trimming removed 4 bases at V and 2 bases at J, with 6 bases between. CDR1 and CDR2 (germline): SNHLY, FYNNEI. Study-wide results and limits: Clonotype sharing among donors likely depends on sequencing depth. Generation probabilities were higher for clonotypes shared across all four sorted-subset donors than for unshared ones. Sharing across four donors was highest in naive CD4 (roughly 5%) and lowest in memory CD8 (roughly 0.4%).

As handled by the study authors: ImmunoSEQ only sent back junction sequences with no quality scores, so filtering was done differently. Clones were read by immunoSEQ multiplex PCR, and TCRdb kept only the in-frame ones, dropping some. The D gene and trimming were derived from the DNA, and the V and J assignments and clone size from that table. Among approximately 2.1 million clones listed, approximately 93% were seen once. The specimen sequenced was naive CD4+ T cells from PBMCs. As for subset: CD45RA+ positively selected. This TCR derives from a man younger than 30 in good health. Some clones in this sample may be carry-over from other donors' samples. V gene TRBV2 combines with J gene TRBJ1-5; no clear D gene. DNA of the CDR3: TGTGCCAGCAGTGCGTACGGCAATCAGCCCCAGCATTTT. Its protein is CASSAYGNQPQHF.